This T cell receptor (beta chain) emerged from a study of blood T cells in healthy people across ages (dated by TCRdb to between 2015 and 2016). For the study in its entirety: In model experiments, template switching captured about one uniquely barcoded TCR beta cDNA molecule for every two T cells. To track age-related changes in TCR beta repertoire diversity, the study relied on deep sequencing normalized with unique cDNA molecular identifiers. Four age groups were formed from the donors: young (average roughly 16 years), middle-aged (approximately 41), aged (62) and long-lived (roughly 81). To avoid experimental bias, donors of different ages were spread randomly across the sequencing lanes. For two donors (one aged 18 to 30 and one aged 80 or older), the study analyzed two additional independent replicas of 1 million unique cDNA reads from the same blood draw.

The library was obtained by 5' RACE. Sequenced on an Illumina HiSeq 2500. The second PCR ran for about 7 to 11 cycles and used a J-beta primer mix along with a sample-barcoded 5' primer. A template-switch 5' adaptor carrying 12 random nucleotides introduced a unique molecular identifier onto each TCR beta cDNA molecule. Each sample yielded at least 2.5 million CDR3-containing paired-end reads. All of the RNA was converted into first-strand cDNA using the Mint cDNA synthesis kit, with a TRBC-specific oligonucleotide serving as the primer. Following uracil-DNA glycosylase treatment, a first 18-cycle PCR with universal primers M1SS and BC2_uni_R was performed on all cDNA. The paper's data handling went like this. For normalization, 1 million high-quality reads, each with a distinct molecular identifier, were randomly selected from each sample. Reads with shared molecular identifiers were discarded instead of being binned into consensus sequences. CDR3 identification, clonotype clustering and error correction used MiTCR with a Q25 quality threshold and the strictest error-elimination algorithm. A nonparametric unseen species model with Euler transformation was used to estimate a lower bound on total TCR beta diversity. Using fastp trimming at Q25 and MiXCR clonotype assembly, TCRdb reanalyzed the public sequencing data and kept in-frame beta chains. Merged by CDR3 protein, the rows form single entries marked with the most common genes and DNA. It is TCRdb's table, rather than the study itself, that gives the V and J calls and clone size. For this sample there are 850,000 to 950,000 distinct CDR3 sequences; under 35% appear just once. The biggest ten clones account for roughly 17% of the sample.

Study-wide conclusions, independent of this receptor: Since profiling was done on bulk unsorted PBMCs, naive and antigen-experienced compartments could not be conclusively compared. Observed TCR beta diversity per million T cells fell roughly linearly with age, and a significant reduction was already apparent by age roughly 41. Because donor CMV infection status was unknown, age-related changes in expanded clonotypes were potentially confounded. Estimates of total diversity based on one million sequenced T cells were considered lower bounds and underestimates. Compared with the aged group, the long-lived group had more naive CD4+ T cells, fewer expanded clones and increased TCR diversity, a pattern suggesting age selection. A strong correlation was found between observed TCR beta diversity and the percentage of naive T cells measured by flow cytometry.

Systemically healthy Caucasian individuals from Russia, 35 to 40 in total and aged about 6 to 90 years, were included as donors. Each donor gave around 9.5 milliliters of peripheral blood, collected into EDTA-treated Vacutainer tubes. Ficoll-Paque density-gradient centrifugation was used to isolate PBMCs, with at least 6.5 million per sample. Trizol reagent was used to extract total RNA from PBMCs, with at least 6 micrograms per sample. For every donor, flow cytometry on a PBMC aliquot measured the percentage of naive CD45RAhigh/CD27high T cells. The cysteine opens and the phenylalanine closes a CDR3 of 13 amino acids. Kept here is only the CDR3 DNA, which spans 39 bases and is read in frame from base 1. The germline V gene (reference sequence) specifies DFQATT as CDR1 and SNEGSKA as CDR2. Unmatched junction bases come to 4, with V trimmed by 4 bases and J by 2 bases. For this clonotype: It has no known antigen specificity. No much larger clonotype is one base removed from it; base qualities were not supplied.

The specimen sequenced was blood. The sequence links TRBV20-1 to TRBJ1-1; TRBD1 aligns with 7 central bases. The clonotype comes from a woman older than 75 in good health. The CDR3: CSATRDSNTEAFF. The nucleotide sequence reads TGCAGTGCTACGAGGGACAGCAACACTGAAGCTTTCTTT.